The 9 T cell receptor beta chains given below trace back to one sample, sequenced in a study of blood T cell repertoires in COVID-19 (dated by TCRdb to 2019 to 2021). Libraries were made using the immunoSEQ multiplex PCR assay. TCRdb carries this immuneACCESS record with in-frame sequences only. Its versions omit some clonotypes, under half of them owing to an unresolved V gene in the studies checked, with the rest unexplained. Recorded for this sample are more than 70,000 clones; roughly 90% of them occurred a single time. The ten largest clones represent under 8.5% of the sample. The source material was peripheral blood. The receptor source for this set is a man in his sixties with acute or convalescent COVID-19.

This chain joins TRBV29-1 and TRBJ2-1; weak D call: TRBD1 (5 bases). This CDR3 has 14 residues. The V and J ends lost 6 bases and 8 bases respectively, with 20 bases between them. Looked up from germline, CDR1 is SQVTM and CDR2 is ANQGSEA. The CDR3 bases are TGCAGCGTCACATTCCAGGGTACTTTCGATGAGCAGTTCTTC. Translated: CSVTFQGTFDEQFF.

V is TRBV11-3 and J is TRBJ2-1; 11 bases align to TRBD2. The trim removed 5 bases at V and 15 bases at J, leaving 9 bases unmatched. The CDR3 is made up of 13 amino acids. Germline lookup yields CDR1 SGHNT and CDR2 YENEEA. CDR3 in amino acids: CASSLRTSGGLFF. For the CDR3, the DNA is TGTGCCAGCAGCCTACGAACTAGCGGGGGATTGTTCTTC.

The chain joins TRBV30 to TRBJ1-5, with D maybe TRBD1 (5 bases). This CDR3 contains 13 residues. Germline V gene lookup returns CDR1 GTSNPN and CDR2 SVGIG (reference sequence). The germline V and J ends were trimmed by 8 bases and 2 bases, with 13 bases remaining between them. The CDR3 region has the DNA TGTGCCCTATGGGGGGGAGGCAATCAGCCCCAGCATTTT. This translates into CALWGGGNQPQHF.

The chain links TRBV7-3 to TRBJ2-3, with 12 bases identical to TRBD2. CDR1 is SGHTA, CDR2 FQGTGA, per germline. Trimming removed 0 bases from V and 2 bases from J; junction bases left unmatched: 6. This CDR3 is built from 18 residues. CDR3 DNA: TGTGCCAGCAGCTTAACGCCGGGACTAGCGGGCTTCACAGATACGCAGTATTTT. It yields the protein CASSLTPGLAGFTDTQYF.

This clone is classed as large. This chain joins TRBV5-1 and TRBJ2-7; the match to TRBD2 covers 10 bases. The CDR3 spans 16 residues. Germline-derived CDR1 and CDR2 are SGHRS and YFSETQ. Losses at the gene ends were 0 bases for V and 5 bases for J; bases not matched to a gene: 8. The CDR3 nucleotides read TGCGCCAGCAGCTTGGTGAAGGCTAGCGGGAGAGACGAGCAGTACTTC. This encodes CASSLVKASGRDEQYF.

This clone turned up a few times. This chain uses TRBV30 with TRBJ1-1; D is undetermined. Trimming took off 0 bases at V and 2 bases at J, with 10 bases between the two ends. Looked up from germline, CDR1 is GTSNPN and CDR2 is SVGIG (reference sequence). There are 14 residues in the CDR3. The CDR3 nucleotides are TGTGCCTGGAGTGTTGGAGAGGCAAACACTGAAGCTTTCTTT. Its protein product is CAWSVGEANTEAFF. The full variable domain, its missing parts supplied by reference TRBV30 and TRBJ1-1, is SQTIHQWPATLVQPVGSPLSLECTVEGTSNPNLYWYRQAAGRGLQLLFYSVGIGQISSEVPQNLSASRPQDRQFILSSKKLLLSDSGFYLCAWSVGEANTEAFFGQGTRLTVV.

The J gene is TRBJ2-3, the V gene TRBV30, with D unclear. This CDR3 has 11 amino acids. Trimming pared 4 bases from V and 6 bases from J, leaving 8 bases between. Germline V gene sequence: CDR1 GTSNPN, CDR2 SVGIG (reference sequence). DNA of the CDR3: TGTGCCTGGACGGGTCTGGATACGCAGTATTTT. Encoded protein: CAWTGLDTQYF.

The chain has TRBV28 and TRBJ1-5, with 8 bases aligning to TRBD1. V lost 6 bases to trimming and J lost 3 bases; unmatched junction nucleotides: 10. Germline CDR1 reads MDHEN; CDR2 reads SYDVKM. This CDR3 has 16 amino acids. CDR3 bases: TGTGCCAGCAGCCCTATCGGGACAGGATCCAATCAGCCCCAGCATTTT. It specifies CASSPIGTGSNQPQHF.

The V gene is TRBV2, the J gene TRBJ2-3, with 10 positions matching TRBD2. Trimming cost V 1 base and J 6 bases; bases outside gene matches: 7. The V gene's germline CDR1 is SNHLY and CDR2 FYNNEI. The CDR3 length is 16 residues. CDR3: CASSEGLAGVRDTQYF. CDR3 DNA: TGTGCCAGCAGTGAAGGCCTAGCGGGAGTTCGGGATACGCAGTATTTT.